This record looks at one T cell receptor (beta chain) sequence and its context. Its specificity is not known. PCR involved 60 Vbeta and 13 Jbeta primers. Sequencing used immunoSEQ multiplex PCR; TCRdb keeps in-frame clones, though not all of them. The sample lists roughly 260,000 clones, 70% to 90% seen once, with 1.5% to 2% in the top ten. This CDR3 spans 15 amino acids. J lost 4 bases, V lost 0 bases, and 4 bases had no gene match. CDR1 is GTSNPN and CDR2 is SVGIG in the germline V gene (reference sequence). The data were obtained in a study of cytomegalovirus exposure and HLA in healthy donors. Background on the study: The Caucasian-associated ancestry cluster contained approximately 81% of the 300 to 400 genotyped donors. Study conclusions and caveats: Relative to the approximately 680-donor mean, N-insertions were reportedly fewer in an Asian-associated ancestry cluster in a later analysis.

The receptor comes from a woman in her thirties or forties in good health and CMV-seropositive. The gene calls are TRBV30 and TRBJ2-5; 11 nucleotides line up with TRBD2. The sample taken for sequencing was PBMCs. DNA for the CDR3: TGTGCCTGGAGTGTACCTAGCGGGAGGAGAGAGACCCAGTACTTC. Translation gives CAWSVPSGRRETQYF.